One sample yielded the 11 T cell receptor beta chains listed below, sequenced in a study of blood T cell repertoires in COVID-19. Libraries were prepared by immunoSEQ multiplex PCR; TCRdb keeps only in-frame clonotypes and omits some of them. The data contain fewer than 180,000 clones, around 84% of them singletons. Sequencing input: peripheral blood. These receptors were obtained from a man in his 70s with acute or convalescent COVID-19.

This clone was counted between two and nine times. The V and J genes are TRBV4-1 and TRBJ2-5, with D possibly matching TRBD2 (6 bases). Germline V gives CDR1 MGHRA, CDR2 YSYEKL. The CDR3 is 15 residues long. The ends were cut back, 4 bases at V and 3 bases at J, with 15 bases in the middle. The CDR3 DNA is TGCGCCAGCAGCCGCCCTGAACAGCGGGAAGAGACCCAGTACTTC. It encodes CASSRPEQREETQYF.

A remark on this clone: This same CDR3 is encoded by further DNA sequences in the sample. This CDR3 reads CASSPDRNSPLHF. The CDR3 nucleotides read TGTGCCAGCAGCCCGGACAGAAATTCACCCCTCCACTTT. The J gene is TRBJ1-6, the V gene TRBV11-2, with a weak D call TRBD1 (6 bases). This CDR3 has 13 amino acids. V was clipped by 5 bases and J by 7 bases, with 9 bases between them. Germline-derived CDR1 and CDR2 are SGHAT and FQNNGV.

The DNA of the CDR3 is TGTGCCAGCAGCCCCAAGGCAGGATTCCACGAGCAGTACTTC. This translates into CASSPKAGFHEQYF. This chain connects TRBV5-8 to TRBJ2-7; the D is unclear. Trimming cost V 4 bases and J 5 bases, with 16 bases left between them. This CDR3 is built from 14 residues. Germline CDR1 is SGHTS and CDR2 is YDEGEE.

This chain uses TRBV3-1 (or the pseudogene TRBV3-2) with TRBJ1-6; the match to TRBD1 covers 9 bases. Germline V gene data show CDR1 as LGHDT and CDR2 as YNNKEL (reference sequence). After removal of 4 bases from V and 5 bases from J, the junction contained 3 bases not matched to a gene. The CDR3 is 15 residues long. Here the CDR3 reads CASSPGQGNNSPLHF. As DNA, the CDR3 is TGTGCCAGCAGCCCGGGACAGGGTAATAATTCACCCCTCCACTTT.

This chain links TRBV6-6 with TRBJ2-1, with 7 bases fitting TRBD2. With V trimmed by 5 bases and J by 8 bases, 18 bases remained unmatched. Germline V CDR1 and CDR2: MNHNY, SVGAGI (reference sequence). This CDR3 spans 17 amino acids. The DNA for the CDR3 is TGTGCCAGCAGTCCGCTGAGGGTGACTAGCAGGGCGGATGAGCAGTTCTTC. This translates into CASSPLRVTSRADEQFF.

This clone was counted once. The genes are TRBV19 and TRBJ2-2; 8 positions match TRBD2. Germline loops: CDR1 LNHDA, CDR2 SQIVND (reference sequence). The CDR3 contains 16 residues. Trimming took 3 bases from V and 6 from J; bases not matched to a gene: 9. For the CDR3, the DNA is TGTGCCAGTAGTATTACGGGACTAGGGTTAGCCGGGGAGCTGTTTTTT. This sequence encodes CASSITGLGLAGELFF.

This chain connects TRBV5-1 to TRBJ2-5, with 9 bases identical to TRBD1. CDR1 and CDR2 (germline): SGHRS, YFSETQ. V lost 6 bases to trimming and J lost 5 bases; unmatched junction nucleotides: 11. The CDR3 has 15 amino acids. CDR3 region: CASNLNPGQGETQYF. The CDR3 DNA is TGCGCCAGCAACTTAAATCCGGGACAGGGTGAGACCCAGTACTTC.

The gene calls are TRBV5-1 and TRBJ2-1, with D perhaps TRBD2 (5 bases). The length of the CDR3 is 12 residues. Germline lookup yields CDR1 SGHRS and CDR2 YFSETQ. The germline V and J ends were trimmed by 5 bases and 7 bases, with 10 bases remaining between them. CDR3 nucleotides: TGCGCCAGCAGTCCGCCGGGGAATGAGCAGTTCTTC. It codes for CASSPPGNEQFF.

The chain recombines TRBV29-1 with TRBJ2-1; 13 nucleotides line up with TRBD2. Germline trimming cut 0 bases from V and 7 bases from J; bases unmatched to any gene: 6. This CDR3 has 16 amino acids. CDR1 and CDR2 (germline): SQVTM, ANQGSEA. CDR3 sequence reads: CSVEDRTSGSGNEQFF. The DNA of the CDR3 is TGCAGCGTTGAAGATAGGACTAGCGGGAGTGGAAATGAGCAGTTCTTC.

CDR3 nucleotides: TGTGCCAGCACCCGGACAGGGCATAATTCACCCCTCCACTTT. Translation: CASTRTGHNSPLHF. This sequence joins TRBV27 and TRBJ1-6; 8 bases map to TRBD1. V shed 7 bases and J 5 bases; nucleotides not matched to a gene: 4. The CDR3 extends over 14 amino acids. Germline CDR1 and CDR2: MNHEY and SMNVEV (reference sequence).

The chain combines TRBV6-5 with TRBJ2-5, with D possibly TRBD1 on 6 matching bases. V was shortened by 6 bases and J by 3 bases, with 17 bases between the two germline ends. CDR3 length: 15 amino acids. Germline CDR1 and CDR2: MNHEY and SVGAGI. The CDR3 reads CASRRKWDNKETQYF. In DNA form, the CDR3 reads TGTGCCAGCAGGAGAAAGTGGGACAATAAAGAGACCCAGTACTTC.